These 17 T cell receptor beta chains came from one sample sequenced in a study of vaccination and CD4 T cells after COVID-19 (dated by TCRdb to the early 2020s). Library creation used PCR. Reads for this sample came from an Illumina iSeq 100. TCR sequencing of DNA from cultured CD4+ T cells used the Oncomine TCR Beta short-read assay at the Johns Hopkins FTIC core. The raw public reads went through TCRdb reprocessing: fastp at Q25, MiXCR clone calling, in-frame beta chains kept. Records with the same CDR3 protein are collapsed into one entry carrying the most frequent genes and DNA. The sample includes 12,000 or so distinct CDR3 sequences, with roughly 80% observed a single time. Clones ranked in the top ten supply approximately 10% of the sample. Sample treatment or condition, as interpreted from the label and publication: roughly ten-day PBMC culture with coronavirus spike peptide pools or control peptides (ViraFEST assay).

The antigens of these receptors remain unknown. The material sequenced was CD4+ T cells from blood, cultured in vitro. The receptors here all came from a human donor who had recovered from COVID-19.

This chain joins TRBV4-3 and TRBJ2-2; 10 positions agree with TRBD1. This CDR3 spans 17 amino acids. The V segment lost 0 bases and the J segment 6 bases; nucleotides outside the gene matches: 7. Germline V gene sequence: CDR1 LGHNA, CDR2 YSLEER. The CDR3 sequence: CASSQEPTGGFPGELFF. The DNA for the CDR3 is TGCGCCAGCAGCCAAGAGCCGACAGGGGGCTTCCCCGGGGAGCTGTTTTTT.

V gene TRBV5-4 combines with J gene TRBJ1-5; D is unclear. The germline V gene has CDR1 SGHNT and CDR2 YYREEE (reference sequence). Trimming stripped 0 bases from V and 0 bases from J, with 7 bases between. This CDR3 spans 15 amino acids. CDR3 loop: CASSLGGHSNQPQHF. As DNA, the CDR3 is TGTGCCAGCAGCTTGGGCGGGCATAGCAATCAGCCCCAGCATTTT.

This sequence joins TRBV20-1 and TRBJ1-4, with 10 positions matching TRBD1. Per germline, CDR1 DFQATT and CDR2 SNEGSKA (reference sequence). The CDR3 runs 14 residues. The V segment lost 6 bases and the J segment 5 bases; nucleotides outside the gene matches: 6. The CDR3 protein is CSADDRGLNEKLFF. The DNA for the CDR3 is TGCAGTGCGGACGACAGGGGGCTCAATGAAAAACTGTTTTTT.

There are a few counts of this clonotype. The chain joins TRBV20-1 to TRBJ1-5, with 7 bases that match TRBD1. The CDR3 has 15 amino acids. CDR1 is DFQATT and CDR2 is SNEGSKA in the germline V gene (reference sequence). Trimming removed 5 bases from V and 0 bases from J; junction bases left unmatched: 7. The CDR3 DNA reads TGCAGTGCTCAACCGGGACAGTATAGCAATCAGCCCCAGCATTTT. This translates into CSAQPGQYSNQPQHF.

The V call is TRBV6-1, the J call TRBJ1-1; D is unresolved. Germline V gene lookup returns CDR1 MNHNS and CDR2 SASEGT. The CDR3 spans 13 residues. V lost 8 bases to trimming and J lost 0 bases, with 10 bases between them. In DNA form, the CDR3 reads TGTGCCAGCGGGCGCAGCTTGAACACTGAAGCTTTCTTT. Translating it yields CASGRSLNTEAFF.

This chain links TRBV2 with TRBJ2-7; 8 positions agree with TRBD1. Germline V gives CDR1 SNHLY, CDR2 FYNNEI. J was trimmed by 1 base and V by 6 bases; bases with no gene match: 5. CDR3 size: 14 residues. CDR3 coding DNA: TGTGCCAGCAGGAAGGGGACAGGTTCCTACGAGCAGTACTTC. Translating gives CASRKGTGSYEQYF.

CDR3 sequence (DNA): TGTGCCAGCAGTGCCAAGGCCGGGGGCAGATCCCAGCATTTT. This encodes CASSAKAGGRSQHF. This rearrangement joins TRBV27 to TRBJ1-5, with D possibly TRBD1 on 6 matching bases. In germline, CDR1 is MNHEY, CDR2 SMNVEV (reference sequence). Trimming took off 5 bases at V and 11 bases at J, with 19 bases between the two ends. This CDR3 has 14 amino acids.

The V and J genes are TRBV19 and TRBJ1-5; D remains ambiguous. Looked up from germline, CDR1 is LNHDA and CDR2 is SQIVND (reference sequence). V was pared by 6 bases and J by 6 bases, with 9 bases between. CDR3 length: 12 residues. In DNA form, the CDR3 reads TGTGCCAGTAGAGACGGGAGTCAGCCCCAGCATTTT. Its protein is CASRDGSQPQHF.

The chain carries TRBV29-1 and TRBJ2-2; D gene ambiguous. The CDR3 totals 14 residues. V was pared by 5 bases and J by 5 bases, with 15 bases between. Germline values: CDR1 SQVTM, CDR2 ANQGSEA. CDR3 DNA: TGCAGCGTTCGACACTTAGGACCGACCGGGGAGCTGTTTTTT. It is translated as CSVRHLGPTGELFF.

The chain employs TRBV28 and TRBJ1-1; D is unresolved. The CDR3 sequence is 18 residues long. Germline assignment: CDR1 MDHEN and CDR2 SYDVKM. Trimming stripped 3 bases from V and 0 bases from J, with 20 bases between. The CDR3 loop is CASSFVLGSWEMNTEAFF. The DNA of the CDR3 is TGTGCCAGCAGTTTTGTTCTGGGGTCGTGGGAGATGAACACTGAAGCTTTCTTT. Full variable domain (rest looked up from reference TRBV28 and TRBJ1-1): DVKVTQSSRYLVKRTGEKVFLECVQDMDHENMFWYRQDPGLGLRLIYFSYDVKMKEKGDIPEGYSVSREKKERFSLILESASTNQTSMYLCASSFVLGSWEMNTEAFFGQGTRLTVV.

The chain employs TRBV6-2 or TRBV6-3 and TRBJ2-7; 11 nucleotides match TRBD2. The V and J ends lost 2 bases and 2 bases, in that order; junction bases with no gene match: 2. In germline, CDR1 is MNHEY, CDR2 SVGEGT. CDR3 length: 15 residues. CDR3 sequence (DNA): TGTGCCAGCAGTTACCTGGGACTAGCGGCCTACGAGCAGTACTTC. Its translation: CASSYLGLAAYEQYF.

This chain connects TRBV20-1 to TRBJ2-3, with 9 nucleotides matching TRBD2. In germline, CDR1 is DFQATT, CDR2 SNEGSKA (reference sequence). The CDR3 consists of 16 residues. Trimming at V came to 0 bases and at J to 3 bases, leaving 7 bases not matched to a gene. CDR3 sequence (DNA): TGCAGTGCTAGAGAAAGGCTAGCGGGAAGGACAGATACGCAGTATTTT. Amino acids: CSARERLAGRTDTQYF.

This chain joins TRBV27 and TRBJ1-1; D not certain. Germline V gives CDR1 MNHEY, CDR2 SMNVEV (reference sequence). The V end lost 8 bases, the J end lost 1 base, and 11 bases lay between the germline ends. This CDR3 comprises 13 residues. CDR3 in amino acids: CASVGYKNTEAFF. For the CDR3, the DNA is TGTGCCAGCGTCGGGTACAAGAACACTGAAGCTTTCTTT.

DNA of the CDR3: TGTGCCAGCAGCGCAGACGGAGGACTAGCGGGAGGCGCGCAGTATTTT. As protein: CASSADGGLAGGAQYF. The chain combines TRBV6-4 with TRBJ2-3; 14 bases match TRBD2. Trimming removed 6 bases from V and 10 bases from J; junction bases left unmatched: 12. This CDR3 is 16 amino acids long. Germline V lookup: CDR1 MRHNA, CDR2 SNTAGT.

The chain joins TRBV5-4 to TRBJ2-7; TRBD2 matches 7 bases. J was trimmed by 5 bases and V by 5 bases; bases with no gene match: 10. Germline values: CDR1 SGHNT, CDR2 YYREEE (reference sequence). The CDR3 totals 14 residues. The CDR3 protein is CASSSGGRIDEQYF. The CDR3 nucleotides read TGTGCCAGCAGTTCGGGAGGCAGGATTGACGAGCAGTACTTC.

This clonotype is labeled medium-sized. This chain uses TRBV29-1 with TRBJ2-5, with D tentatively TRBD2 (6 bases). There are 12 residues in the CDR3. Germline CDR1 and CDR2: SQVTM and ANQGSEA. V shed 5 bases and J shed 4 bases, with 11 bases lying between them. As DNA, the CDR3 is TGCAGCGTTCGGCGGGATGGAGAGACCCAGTACTTC. It codes for CSVRRDGETQYF.

This clonotype was seen only once. J is TRBJ1-2 and V is TRBV27; D ambiguous. Looked up from germline, CDR1 is MNHEY and CDR2 is SMNVEV (reference sequence). Trimming removed 5 bases at V and 2 bases at J, with 12 bases between. This CDR3 spans 14 amino acids. DNA of the CDR3: TGTGCCAGCAGTCGGACCGGGTACAACTATGGCTACACCTTC. Its protein is CASSRTGYNYGYTF.